A selection of T cell receptor beta chains follows, all from one sample in a study of radiotherapy plus CTLA-4 blockade in lung cancer. The method was immunoSEQ multiplex PCR; TCRdb's version includes in-frame clones alone and lacks a portion of them. The profile shows around 120,000 clones, about 83% of them singletons. This specimen consisted of peripheral blood, obtained from a patient treated with radiotherapy plus ipilimumab. These receptors were collected from a human donor with non-small cell lung cancer who had a partial response to radiotherapy plus ipilimumab. CDR3s include the opening cysteine and the closing phenylalanine or tryptophan. A D gene is named only where the DNA matches it firmly. Not all rows give a size; the values are once, few, many and, for expanded clones, a class.

J gene | D gene | clone size | V gene | CDR3 protein | CDR3 DNA
TRBJ1-3 | . | few | TRBV15 | CATSRGHQSSGNTIYF | TGTGCCACCAGCAGAGGACACCAATCGTCCGGAAACACCATATATTTT
TRBJ2-5 | . | few | TRBV28 | CASTGQLQETQYF | TGTGCCAGCACCGGACAGCTCCAAGAGACCCAGTACTTC
TRBJ2-1 | TRBD1 | . | TRBV5-6 | CASSSRDRDRNEQFF | TGTGCCAGCAGCTCCCGGGACAGGGATCGCAATGAGCAGTTCTTC
TRBJ1-2 | TRBD1 | . | TRBV19 | CASSSGTDIYGYTF | TGTGCCAGTAGCTCCGGGACAGACATTTATGGCTACACCTTC
TRBJ1-5 | TRBD1 | . | TRBV28 | CASRKRRGPVQPQHF | TGTGCCAGCAGAAAAAGAAGGGGGCCGGTTCAGCCCCAGCATTTT
TRBJ2-7 | TRBD2 | . | TRBV10-3 | CAIRGTSSPYEQYF | TGTGCCATCAGAGGGACTAGCTCACCCTACGAGCAGTACTTC
TRBJ2-3 | . | . | TRBV28 | CASSPSDSRQYF | TGTGCCAGCAGCCCCTCGGACAGCCGACAGTATTTT
TRBJ1-5 | . | . | TRBV5-6 | CASSAGGSSLTQPQHF | TGTGCCAGCAGCGCGGGTGGCAGTTCCTTGACCCAGCCCCAGCATTTT
TRBJ2-5 | . | . | TRBV2 | CASSPDSRETQYF | TGTGCCAGCAGCCCGGACAGTAGGGAGACCCAGTACTTC
TRBJ2-1 | . | . | TRBV19 | CASSNSISGGDEQFF | TGTGCCAGTAGTAATAGTATCTCCGGGGGAGATGAGCAGTTCTTC
TRBJ2-1 | TRBD2 | . | TRBV5-1 | CASSVTASGSGRNEQFF | TGCGCCAGCAGCGTAACCGCTAGCGGGAGTGGAAGGAATGAGCAGTTCTTC
TRBJ1-1 | . | . | TRBV19 | CASSSDLNTEAFF | TGTGCCAGTAGTTCCGACTTGAACACTGAAGCTTTCTTT
TRBJ1-2 | TRBD1 | . | TRBV29-1 | CSVVGTGDGYTF | TGCAGCGTTGTTGGGACAGGGGATGGCTACACCTTC
TRBJ1-5 | . | few | TRBV6-1 | CASSVTPGGNQPQHF | TGTGCCAGCAGTGTGACCCCAGGGGGCAATCAGCCCCAGCATTTT
TRBJ2-7 | . | . | TRBV2 | CASSGQGGETFPTYEQYF | TGTGCCAGCAGTGGTCAGGGAGGTGAAACATTTCCTACCTACGAGCAGTACTTC
TRBJ2-3 | . | . | TRBV11-2 | CASSLERQDTQYF | TGTGCCAGCAGCTTAGAAAGACAAGATACGCAGTATTTT
TRBJ1-2 | . | . | TRBV30 | CACRRSGLDYGYTF | TGTGCCTGTCGAAGGTCAGGGTTGGACTATGGCTACACCTTC
TRBJ2-6 | . | few | TRBV6-1 | CASSDSGANVLTF | TGTGCCAGCAGTGATAGCGGGGCCAACGTCCTGACTTTC
TRBJ1-5 | TRBD1 | . | TRBV6-1 | CASSSGQGSNQPQHF | TGTGCCAGCAGTAGCGGACAGGGGAGCAATCAGCCCCAGCATTTT
TRBJ2-1 | . | . | TRBV7-6 | CASSSQDSPYNEQFF | TGTGCCAGCAGCTCCCAGGACAGCCCCTACAATGAGCAGTTCTTC